This T cell receptor beta chain was profiled in a study of blood T cell repertoires in COVID-19. Across the whole study: Acute and convalescent COVID-19 samples came from the United States, Italy and Spain. T cells, B-cell-depleted T cells, or PBMCs supplied cDNA or gDNA.

Between the trimmed V and J ends, which lost 0 bases and 15 bases, there was a span of 9 bases. The CDR3 runs 11 residues. CDR1 and CDR2 from the germline V gene are MNHNY and SVGAGI (reference sequence). Per the study methods: Scientists estimated how many nucleated cells there were by amplifying reference gene primers. The data were produced by immunoSEQ multiplex PCR, yet TCRdb's version contains in-frame clones alone and is incomplete. V, J and clone size reflect that table, while D and trimming were determined from the DNA. The sample lists 200,000 to 250,000 clones; around 80% were seen once. This receptor was taken from a woman aged 18-29 years with acute or convalescent COVID-19. Sequencing was carried out using peripheral blood. The chain uses TRBV6-6 and TRBJ2-4; perhaps TRBD2 as D (6 bases). CDR3 in DNA: TGTGCCAGCAGTTACTCGGGGGGAACGTACTTC. Translation gives CASSYSGGTYF.